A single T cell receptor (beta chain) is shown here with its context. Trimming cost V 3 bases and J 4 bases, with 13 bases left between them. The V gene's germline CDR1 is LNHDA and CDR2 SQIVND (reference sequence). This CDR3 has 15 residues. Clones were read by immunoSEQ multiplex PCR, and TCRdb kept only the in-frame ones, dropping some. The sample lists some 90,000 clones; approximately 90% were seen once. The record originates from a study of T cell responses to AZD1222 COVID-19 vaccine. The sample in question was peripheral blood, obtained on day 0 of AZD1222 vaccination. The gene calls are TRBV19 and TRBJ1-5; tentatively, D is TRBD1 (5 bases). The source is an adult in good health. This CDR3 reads CASSIEGWGNQPQHF. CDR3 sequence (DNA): TGTGCCAGTAGTATTGAGGGTTGGGGGAATCAGCCCCAGCATTTT.